The T cell receptor beta chain described here comes from a study of shared T cell receptors in the human thymus listed by TCRdb under 2021. Looking at the study overall: The study investigated the way shared, self-reactive T-cell receptor alpha chains are produced in the human thymus.

CDR1 and CDR2, per the germline V gene, are SGHTA and FQGNSA. Germline trimming amounts to 3 bases on V and 5 bases on J, with 17 as the count of junction bases outside the gene matches. Inclusive of the bounding cysteine and phenylalanine, the CDR3 is 18 residues long. The entry retains the CDR3 DNA only, 54 bases that are in frame from base 1. Library method: the immunoSEQ multiplex PCR assay. Held by TCRdb, this immuneACCESS table contains in-frame sequences only and omits some clones. Under half of the omission traces to an unresolved V gene where checked; the cause of the rest is unknown. For this sample there are around 67,000 clones; about 96% appear just once. The top ten hold approximately 0.035% of the sample. In regard to this clone: What antigen it recognizes has not been identified. No base-level quality is on record; no much larger clone is a single base apart.

Sequenced material: thymocytes. This clonotype was sampled from a human donor. The sequence is built from TRBV7-2 and TRBJ1-2, with TRBD1 identical over 8 junction bases. The CDR3 loop reads CASSFPWTGPRSGYGYTF. At the DNA level, the sequence is TGTGCCAGCAGCTTCCCGTGGACAGGGCCAAGGTCGGGTTATGGCTACACCTTC.